The 3 T cell receptor beta chains below were found in one sample sequenced in a study of human T cells and chemical hapten exposure. Noted time point: patch test 1, 2 weeks after DPC sensitization. Treatment meaning: therapeutic diphenylcyclopropenone sensitization with weekly scalp DPC. TCRdb reprocessed the RACE reads via MiXCR and lists one record per CDR3 protein. The profile covers approximately 100,000 distinct CDR3 sequences, with approximately 9.9% appearing a single time and 3% to 4% taken by the ten largest. The sequencing used whole blood, collected in connection with sensitization to the hapten diphenylcyclopropenone (DPC). The source of these receptors is a woman aged 40 to 55 with alopecia areata. Some clones in this sample may be carry-over from other donors' samples.

This clonotype was observed a handful of times. This chain connects TRBV3-1 to TRBJ2-2; 9 positions match TRBD2. Trimming took 2 bases from V and 6 from J; bases not matched to a gene: 7. Germline assignment: CDR1 LGHDT and CDR2 YNNKEL (reference sequence). CDR3 length equals 16 residues. CDR3 coding DNA: TGTGCCAGCAGCCAAAGCCTCAGCGGGAGGTCCGGGGAGCTGTTTTTT. It encodes CASSQSLSGRSGELFF.

This clonotype was detected only a few times. V is TRBV4-1 and J is TRBJ2-7; unclear D gene. Germline CDR1 and CDR2: MGHRA and YSYEKL. V dropped 0 bases and J dropped 4 bases, with 1 base sitting between them. The CDR3 sequence is 11 residues long. CDR3 DNA sequence: TGCGCCAGCAGCCAAGATTACGAGCAGTACTTC. It specifies CASSQDYEQYF.

This clonotype was recorded many times. This sequence joins TRBV5-1 and TRBJ1-5; D not certain. This CDR3 contains 14 residues. V lost 3 bases, J lost 4 bases, and 11 bases lay in between. Germline loops: CDR1 SGHRS, CDR2 YFSETQ. The CDR3 DNA follows: TGCGCCAGCAGCTCCGGGGAGCCGAATCAGCCCCAGCATTTT. Translated: CASSSGEPNQPQHF.